This T cell receptor (beta chain) was retrieved from a study of blood T cell repertoires in COVID-19. There are 16 residues in the CDR3. After removal of 5 bases from V and 1 base from J, the junction contained 9 bases not matched to a gene. Germline V gene sequence: CDR1 LNHDA, CDR2 SQIVND (reference sequence). Authors' analysis steps: By means of reference gene primer amplification, nucleated cell counts were estimated. TCRdb keeps only in-frame clones here, not all; method: immunoSEQ multiplex PCR. The V and J calls and clone size were taken over from that table, and D and trimming were inferred from the DNA. The data show around 120,000 clones, roughly 90% seen once.

The sample comprised peripheral blood. This chain uses TRBV19 with TRBJ2-5; 8 nucleotides agree with TRBD1. The clonotype was recovered from a middle-aged man with active COVID-19. CDR3 amino acids: CASSSRGQDGQETQYF. The CDR3 nucleotides are TGTGCCAGTAGTTCTCGGGGACAGGACGGCCAAGAGACCCAGTACTTC.